This T cell receptor (beta chain) was observed in a study of T cell responses to AZD1222 COVID-19 vaccine. The assay was immunoSEQ multiplex PCR, and TCRdb's table has in-frame clones only and misses some. The data contain about 100,000 clones, 80% to 95% of them seen just once; the ten biggest clones take up about 1.5%. Trimming removed 3 bases at V and 0 bases at J, with 2 bases between. CDR1 is MGHDK and CDR2 is SYGVNS in the germline V gene. This CDR3 is built from 13 residues. This rearrangement joins TRBV25-1 to TRBJ2-2; D remains unclear. The sequenced sample was peripheral blood, obtained on day 0 of AZD1222 vaccination. The TCR comes from an adult in good health. In DNA, the CDR3 is TGTGCCAGCAGTGACCCGAACACCGGGGAGCTGTTTTTT. Translation: CASSDPNTGELFF.